This TCR beta chain emerged from a study of OX40 agonist ivuxolimab in advanced cancers. Turning to the study itself: The patients' treatment was ivuxolimab, an agonistic anti-OX40 (CD134) antibody. People who had prior anti-PD-1, anti-PD-L1 or anti-CTLA-4 therapy could take part, and under 50% had some. Three patients responded partially, comprising one with hepatocellular carcinoma and two with cutaneous melanoma.

The CDR3 covers 13 residues. Germline assignment: CDR1 MNHEY and CDR2 SMNVEV (reference sequence). V lost 6 bases and J lost 6; bases outside the gene matches: 2. At cycle 4 day 1, cycle 7 day 1, and baseline, blood was sampled. Generated by immunoSEQ multiplex PCR, the TCRdb table keeps only in-frame clones and is missing some. Among about 55,000 clones, nearly 85% were seen once, and the ten largest hold 3.9%. This chain joins TRBV27 and TRBJ2-5, with TRBD2 matching over 12 bases. The origin of this receptor is an adult with an advanced solid tumor such as melanoma, head and neck, liver or kidney cancer. The input for sequencing was CD4+ or CD8+ T cells sorted from blood, taken in a trial of the OX40 agonist ivuxolimab. The CDR3 reads CASRLAGGKTQYF. In DNA form, the CDR3 reads TGTGCCAGCAGACTAGCGGGGGGTAAGACCCAGTACTTC.